The clone carrying this TCR beta chain was detected once. Germline V gives CDR1 SGHTA, CDR2 FQGTGA. V lost 5 bases to trimming and J lost 8 bases, with 15 bases between them. The CDR3 has 13 residues. This sample stems from a study of blood T cell repertoires in COVID-19. Using immunoSEQ multiplex PCR, the repertoire was profiled, and TCRdb retains in-frame clones only, with some absent. The sample gives 55,000 to 75,000 clones, about 88% of which show up once; over 1% is in the top ten. Sequenced input: peripheral blood. This TCR was recovered from a man between 60 and 75 years old with acute or convalescent COVID-19. The chain carries TRBV7-3 and TRBJ1-2, with D perhaps TRBD1 (5 bases). This chain's CDR3 is CASSRTGFGGYTF. DNA of the CDR3: TGTGCCAGCAGCCGAACAGGTTTTGGGGGCTACACCTTC.